This T cell receptor (beta chain) emerged from a study of naive and memory T cell subsets. Study-level results: Especially in CD8 cells, naive repertoires contained a few larger clonotypes, possibly CD45RA-re-expressing memory cells. No ground truth validated the naive and memory repertoire findings. From naive to CM, EM and EMRA, diversity decreased and Gini increased.

CD4+ T cell IFNgamma after overnight CMV lysate exposure gave donor CMV status. Both TRBC1 and TRBC2 were covered by a beta constant-region primer of two equimolar oligonucleotides. Four rounds of PCR amplified the ligated cDNA using nested alpha and beta constant-region primers plus SP2. TCRdb fed the UMI-ligation and nested PCR reads into MiXCR, producing one record per CDR3 protein. This table has approximately 140,000 distinct CDR3 sequences, approximately 21% appearing once. This clonotype has more than one count but fewer than ten. The antigen is undetermined. CDR3 length equals 12 residues. Trimming left V 7 bases short and J 4 bases short, with 9 bases between. Germline loops: CDR1 SGDLS, CDR2 YYNGEE.

Sample: naive CD8+ T cells from blood. This sequence was found in a human donor in good health. This chain links TRBV9 with TRBJ2-1; D is uncertain. Written as DNA, the CDR3 is TGTGCCAGCGGCTATCGGTACAATGAGCAGTTCTTC. As protein: CASGYRYNEQFF.